The 11 T cell receptor beta chains below were found in one sample sequenced in a study of beta chain features in type 1 diabetes. The study's findings and limits: Across all four CD4+ subsets, people with type 1 diabetes showed modestly shorter TCRB CDR3s.

No antigens are known for them. Expressed TCRB transcripts were sequenced, since all the RNA that had been isolated was reverse transcribed. Libraries were prepared by immunoSEQ multiplex PCR; TCRdb keeps only in-frame clonotypes and omits some of them. Of hundreds of thousands of clones in the sample, around an eighth are singletons; the top ten hold approximately 0.022%. Material: naive CD4+ T cells from blood. The source of these receptors is a man between 18 and 35 years old with type 1 diabetes.

This chain connects TRBV7-9 to TRBJ2-7; 8 positions match TRBD2. Germline-derived CDR1 and CDR2 are SEHNR and FQNEAQ (reference sequence). This CDR3 spans 15 amino acids. V dropped 1 base and J dropped 6; count of bases not matched to a gene: 8. The CDR3 loop reads CASSLEGSGAIEQYF. Written as DNA, the CDR3 is TGTGCCAGCAGCTTAGAGGGTAGCGGGGCGATCGAGCAGTACTTC.

The gene calls are TRBV25-1 and TRBJ1-2, with a tentative D call TRBD1 (6 bases). From germline, CDR1 is MGHDK and CDR2 SYGVNS. The germline V and J ends were trimmed by 6 bases and 8 bases, with 16 bases remaining between them. The length of the CDR3 is 13 residues. The CDR3 loop is CASSRPQGWGYTF. The DNA for the CDR3 is TGTGCCAGCAGCCGCCCCCAGGGGTGGGGCTACACCTTC.

The V call is TRBV5-6, the J call TRBJ1-2; maybe TRBD1 (6 bases). The CDR3 is made up of 14 amino acids. CDR1 and CDR2 from the germline V gene are SGHDT and YYEEEE. The germline V and J ends were trimmed by 2 bases and 7 bases, with 15 bases remaining between them. The CDR3 sequence is CASSLRGFMGGYTF. The CDR3 DNA sequence: TGTGCCAGCAGCTTAAGGGGGTTTATGGGTGGCTACACCTTC.

In this sample, this clone turned up a few times. The chain has TRBV11-3 and TRBJ2-1; no clear D gene. V was pared by 0 bases and J by 8 bases, with 8 bases between. The CDR3 spans 13 residues. CDR1 is SGHNT, CDR2 YENEEA, per germline. The CDR3 DNA is TGTGCCAGCAGCTTAGAAAGCACCGATGAGCAGTTCTTC. The encoded protein is CASSLESTDEQFF.

The chain uses TRBV7-2 and TRBJ2-3; 8 nucleotides agree with TRBD2. The germline V gene encodes CDR1 SGHTA and CDR2 FQGNSA. The J segment lost 5 bases and the V segment lost 3 bases, leaving 4 bases of the junction unmatched. The CDR3 is 14 residues long. The DNA of the CDR3 is TGTGCCAGCAGCTTGTCCGGGGGGGAAGATACGCAGTATTTT. Protein product: CASSLSGGEDTQYF.

Points on this clone: At the DNA level, this CDR3 is encoded by other sequences in the same sample as well. The rearrangement links TRBV18 to TRBJ2-7; D gene uncertain. Trimming shortened V by 3 bases and J by 4 bases, and 10 bases separated the two germline ends. CDR3 length: 13 amino acids. Germline V gene data show CDR1 as KGHSH and CDR2 as LQKENI. The chain's CDR3 is CASSPTETYEQYF. The CDR3 DNA sequence: TGTGCCAGCTCACCGACGGAAACGTACGAGCAGTACTTC.

This clone has more than one count but fewer than ten. This sequence joins TRBV30 and TRBJ1-3; no clear D. The CDR3 length is 13 residues. Germline V CDR1 and CDR2: GTSNPN, SVGIG (reference sequence). V was clipped by 0 bases and J by 3 bases, with 6 bases between them. The chain's CDR3 is CAWSVALGNTIYF. In nucleotides, the CDR3 is TGTGCCTGGAGTGTTGCACTTGGAAACACCATATATTTT.

This clone has more than one count but fewer than ten. The chain recombines TRBV25-1 with TRBJ1-2, with unresolved D. Per the germline V gene, CDR1 is MGHDK and CDR2 is SYGVNS. V gave up 3 bases and J gave up 4 bases, with 6 bases separating them. The CDR3 length is 12 residues. The CDR3 here is CASSEYGYGYTF. The CDR3, as DNA: TGTGCCAGCAGTGAGTATGGCTATGGCTACACCTTC.

The rearrangement uses TRBV18 and TRBJ1-2; tentatively, D is TRBD1 (5 bases). The CDR3 covers 14 residues. V lost 3 bases and J 6 bases, leaving 14 bases between the germline ends. CDR1 and CDR2 from the germline V gene are KGHSH and LQKENI. For the CDR3, the DNA is TGTGCCAGCTCACCGGGGATTCAGGGTGATGGCTACACCTTC. This encodes CASSPGIQGDGYTF. The entire variable domain, with the rest obtained from reference TRBV18 and TRBJ1-2, is as follows: NAGVMQNPRHLVRRRGQEARLRCSPMKGHSHVYWYRQLPEEGLKFMVYLQKENIIDESGMPKERFSAEFPKEGPSILRIQQVVRGDSAAYFCASSPGIQGDGYTFGSGTRLTVV.

There are a few counts of this clone. The genes are TRBV4-1 and TRBJ1-2; the match to TRBD1 covers 7 bases. Germline V gene lookup returns CDR1 MGHRA and CDR2 YSYEKL. Germline trimming cut 1 base from V and 6 bases from J; bases unmatched to any gene: 8. This CDR3 region has 15 residues. This CDR3 is CASSQGGGGLDGYTF. The CDR3 DNA sequence: TGCGCCAGCAGCCAAGGTGGAGGGGGCCTGGATGGCTACACCTTC.

This clone was recorded a few times. CDR3 residues: CASSAFEAFF. DNA of the CDR3: TGTGCCAGCAGTGCCTTTGAAGCTTTCTTT. This chain uses TRBV6-1 with TRBJ1-1; no definite D call. The CDR3 is 10 residues long. Germline CDR1 MNHNS, CDR2 SASEGT. Trimming stripped 4 bases from V and 7 bases from J, with 4 bases between.